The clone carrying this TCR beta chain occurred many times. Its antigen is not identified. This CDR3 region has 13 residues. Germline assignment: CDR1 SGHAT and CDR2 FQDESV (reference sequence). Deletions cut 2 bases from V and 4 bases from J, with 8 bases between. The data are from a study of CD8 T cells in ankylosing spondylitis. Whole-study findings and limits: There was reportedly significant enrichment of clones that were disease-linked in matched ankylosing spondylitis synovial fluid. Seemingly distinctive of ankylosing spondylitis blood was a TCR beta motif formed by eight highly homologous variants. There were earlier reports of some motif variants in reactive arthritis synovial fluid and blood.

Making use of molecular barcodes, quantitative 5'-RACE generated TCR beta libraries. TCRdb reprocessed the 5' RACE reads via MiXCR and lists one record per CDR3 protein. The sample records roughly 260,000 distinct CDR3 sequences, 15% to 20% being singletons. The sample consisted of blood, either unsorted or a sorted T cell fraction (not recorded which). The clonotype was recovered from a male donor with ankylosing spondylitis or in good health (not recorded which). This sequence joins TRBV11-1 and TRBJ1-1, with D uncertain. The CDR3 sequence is CASSLKGSTEAFF. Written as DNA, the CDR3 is TGTGCCAGCAGCTTAAAGGGCAGCACTGAAGCTTTCTTT.